Sequencing of this T cell receptor beta chain was carried out in a study of T-cell memory formation after mild COVID-19. Study overall: TCR clusters were largely donor specific. Findings of the study overall: Contracting CD4+ clones were located mainly in CM and EM, and CD8+ clones in EMRA. Later expanders leaned CD4+, whereas clones that contracted between day 15 and 85 were balanced CD4/CD8.

V was pared by 5 bases and J by 0 bases, with 6 bases between. The CDR3 has 13 amino acids. Germline values: CDR1 SSHAT, CDR2 FNYEAQ (reference sequence). Constant-segment primers were used for 5'RACE, and the resulting TCR alpha and TCR beta cDNA libraries carried sample barcodes and UMIs. From the 5' RACE reads, TCRdb called clonotypes with MiXCR, one entry per CDR3 protein. The table has around 400,000 distinct CDR3 sequences, approximately 24% seen once. Details on this clonotype: Its cognate antigen is unknown.

Sequenced sample: PBMCs or a T cell subset sorted from them (not recorded which). J is TRBJ2-3 and V is TRBV7-7, with unresolved D. The clonotype originates from an adult woman who had mild COVID-19 (a few samples of this study predate the infection). Cell type and time point are not known. As DNA, the CDR3 is TGTGCCAGCAGCGAATCTAGCACAGATACGCAGTATTTT. Amino acids: CASSESSTDTQYF. Based on the CDR3 plus reference TRBV7-7 and TRBJ2-3, the full variable domain is GAGVSQSPRYKVTKRGQDVTLRCDPISSHATLYWYQQALGQGPEFLTYFNYEAQPDKSGLPSDRFSAERPEGSISTLTIQRTEQRDSAMYRCASSESSTDTQYFGPGTRLTVL.